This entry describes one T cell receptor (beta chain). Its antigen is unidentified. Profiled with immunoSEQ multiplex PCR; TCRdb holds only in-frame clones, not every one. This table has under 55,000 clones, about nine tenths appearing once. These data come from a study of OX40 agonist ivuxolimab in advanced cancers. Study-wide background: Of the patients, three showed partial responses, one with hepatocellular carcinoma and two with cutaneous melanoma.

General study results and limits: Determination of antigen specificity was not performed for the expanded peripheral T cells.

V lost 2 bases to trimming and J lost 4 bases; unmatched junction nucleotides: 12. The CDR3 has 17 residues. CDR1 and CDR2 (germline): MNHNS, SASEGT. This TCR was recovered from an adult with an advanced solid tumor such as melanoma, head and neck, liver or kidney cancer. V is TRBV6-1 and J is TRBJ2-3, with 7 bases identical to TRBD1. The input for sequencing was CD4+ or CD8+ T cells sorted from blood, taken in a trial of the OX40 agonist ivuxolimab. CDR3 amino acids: CASSESFRLTGSDTQYF. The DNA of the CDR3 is TGTGCCAGCAGTGAAAGTTTTAGGTTGACAGGGTCAGATACGCAGTATTTT.